This entry lists 21 T cell receptor beta chains sequenced from one sample in a study of OX40 agonist ivuxolimab in advanced cancers. The protocol was immunoSEQ multiplex PCR, while the TCRdb copy is restricted to in-frame clones and leaves out a portion. The sample consists of roughly 63,000 clones, nearly 90% of them appearing once. The sample was CD4+ or CD8+ T cells sorted from blood, taken in a trial of the OX40 agonist ivuxolimab. All receptors come from an adult with an advanced solid tumor such as melanoma, head and neck, liver or kidney cancer.

This chain connects TRBV19 to TRBJ1-1, with D possibly matching TRBD1 (6 bases). The germline gives CDR1 LNHDA, CDR2 SQIVND (reference sequence). Trimming pared 10 bases from V and 8 bases from J, leaving 17 bases between. This CDR3 comprises 12 residues. Here the CDR3 reads CATDTGTREAFF. CDR3 in DNA: TGTGCCACAGACACAGGGACTCGGGAAGCTTTCTTT.

This clone was seen once. This chain connects TRBV5-1 to TRBJ2-1, with 10 bases matching TRBD2. J lost 5 bases, V lost 0 bases, and 5 bases had no gene match. The CDR3 consists of 16 residues. Germline V gene sequence: CDR1 SGHRS, CDR2 YFSETQ. The CDR3 sequence: CASSLVLAGTNNEQFF. The CDR3 DNA reads as TGCGCCAGCAGCTTGGTACTAGCGGGGACCAACAATGAGCAGTTCTTC.

The rearrangement uses TRBV6-5 and TRBJ2-1; D is unresolved. This CDR3 contains 11 residues. The germline CDR1 and CDR2 sequences are MNHEY and SVGAGI. V lost 2 bases, J lost 5 bases, and 1 base lay in between. CDR3 amino acids: CASSYHNEQFF. Written as DNA, the CDR3 is TGTGCCAGCAGTTACCACAATGAGCAGTTCTTC.

This rearrangement joins TRBV9 to TRBJ1-1, with no clear D. CDR3 size: 13 residues. The V end lost 0 bases, the J end lost 0 bases, and 3 bases lay between the germline ends. Germline CDR1 and CDR2: SGDLS and YYNGEE. DNA for the CDR3: TGTGCCAGCAGCGTAGTCCTGAACACTGAAGCTTTCTTT. Its translation: CASSVVLNTEAFF. Together with reference TRBV9 and TRBJ1-1, the CDR3 gives the full variable domain: DSGVTQTPKHLITATGQRVTLRCSPRSGDLSVYWYQQSLDQGLQFLIQYYNGEERAKGNILERFSAQQFPDLHSELNLSSLELGDSALYFCASSVVLNTEAFFGQGTRLTVV.

The chain is built from TRBV10-2 and TRBJ2-1, with no clear D. The CDR3 is 16 amino acids. Germline-derived CDR1 and CDR2 are WSHSY and SAAADI. Trimming removed 0 bases at V and 5 bases at J, with 14 bases between. As DNA, the CDR3 is TGCGCCAGCAGTGAGTCTGTCGCCGTGGTCGACAATGAGCAGTTCTTC. Its protein is CASSESVAVVDNEQFF.

V usage is TRBV28 and J usage is TRBJ2-5, with D perhaps TRBD2 (6 bases). Trimming left V 3 bases short and J 2 bases short, with 16 bases between. From germline, CDR1 is MDHEN and CDR2 SYDVKM. The CDR3 totals 16 residues. CDR3 in DNA: TGTGCCAGCAGTTTCAGGTCTAGCGATGGGCAAGAGACCCAGTACTTC. Amino acids: CASSFRSSDGQETQYF.

This clone was observed a handful of times. This chain joins TRBV7-2 and TRBJ1-5; no firm D call. This CDR3 has 14 residues. Germline V gene sequence: CDR1 SGHTA, CDR2 FQGNSA. The germline V and J ends were trimmed by 4 bases and 4 bases, with 11 bases remaining between them. The CDR3 is CASSWGGLNQPQHF. CDR3 DNA sequence: TGTGCCAGCAGCTGGGGTGGGTTGAATCAGCCCCAGCATTTT.

The chain links TRBV2 to TRBJ1-2; D remains ambiguous. Per germline, CDR1 SNHLY and CDR2 FYNNEI. This CDR3 is 10 amino acids long. CDR3 nucleotide sequence: TGTGGTCCAGACGCCTATGGCTACACCTTC. Protein product: CGPDAYGYTF.

V and J are TRBV27 and TRBJ2-3; 8 bases are shared with TRBD2. The CDR3 has 16 residues. J gave up 6 bases and V 2 bases, and 10 bases lay outside the gene matches. The germline CDR1 and CDR2 sequences are MNHEY and SMNVEV (reference sequence). CDR3 coding DNA: TGTGCCAGCAGTTTAATTCTCGGGAGGGGTCGGGATACGCAGTATTTT. Translating it yields CASSLILGRGRDTQYF.

This clone was found once. The CDR3 reads CASSLVPEAYYEQYF. The CDR3 nucleotides read TGTGCCAGCAGTTTAGTTCCGGAAGCGTACTACGAGCAGTACTTC. The J gene is TRBJ2-7, the V gene TRBV27; no clear D. Germline assignment: CDR1 MNHEY and CDR2 SMNVEV (reference sequence). The CDR3 length is 15 residues. V dropped 2 bases and J dropped 3 bases, with 14 bases sitting between them.

The V gene is TRBV27, the J gene TRBJ2-7, with D possibly being TRBD1 or TRBD2 (6 bases each). Germline V gene data show CDR1 as MNHEY and CDR2 as SMNVEV (reference sequence). This CDR3 spans 16 amino acids. V shed 6 bases and J shed 3 bases, with 21 bases lying between them. In DNA, the CDR3 is TGTGCCAGCAGCCTCTCGGTGTCGGGGGCCCTCTACGAGCAGTACTTC. Protein: CASSLSVSGALYEQYF.

The CDR3 DNA reads as TGTGCCAGCAGCGTGTGGGGGTCCGAGACCCAGTACTTC. It codes for CASSVWGSETQYF. The rearrangement joins TRBV9 to TRBJ2-5; D is tentatively TRBD1 or TRBD2 (5 bases each). This CDR3 is built from 13 residues. V shed 2 bases and J shed 5 bases, with 10 bases lying between them. Looked up from germline, CDR1 is SGDLS and CDR2 is YYNGEE.

The rearrangement links TRBV27 to TRBJ2-3; 8 bases map to TRBD2. Germline CDR1 MNHEY, CDR2 SMNVEV (reference sequence). The CDR3 has 14 residues. The V and J ends lost 5 bases and 4 bases, in that order; junction bases with no gene match: 5. The CDR3 region is CASSLSGAPDTQYF. For the CDR3, the DNA is TGTGCCAGCAGTCTTAGCGGGGCTCCAGATACGCAGTATTTT.

The chain couples TRBV7-3 to TRBJ2-5; 7 bases fit TRBD1. CDR1 SGHTA and CDR2 FQGTGA come from the germline V gene. J was trimmed by 1 base and V by 4 bases; bases with no gene match: 6. CDR3 length: 15 amino acids. CDR3 in amino acids: CASSSEQGLQETQYF. DNA for the CDR3: TGTGCCAGCAGCTCCGAACAGGGGCTCCAAGAGACCCAGTACTTC.

The chain recombines TRBV5-6 with TRBJ2-7; 12 positions match TRBD2. The V gene end was trimmed by 3 bases and the J gene end by 0 bases; junction bases not matched to a gene: 10. Germline values: CDR1 SGHDT, CDR2 YYEEEE. CDR3 length: 18 residues. Here the CDR3 reads CASSSDLTSGRGSYEQYF. CDR3 nucleotides: TGTGCCAGCAGCTCGGATCTGACTAGCGGGAGAGGCTCCTACGAGCAGTACTTC.

The V and J genes are TRBV2 and TRBJ1-5, with 10 bases lining up with TRBD1. The germline gives CDR1 SNHLY, CDR2 FYNNEI. J was trimmed by 6 bases and V by 11 bases; bases with no gene match: 7. The CDR3 spans 13 residues. The DNA for the CDR3 is TGTGCCTCACAGGGACAGGGGAGTCAGCCCCAGCATTTT. It specifies CASQGQGSQPQHF.

The rearrangement uses TRBV19 and TRBJ2-1, with 7 bases matching TRBD2. This CDR3 contains 14 residues. In germline, CDR1 is LNHDA, CDR2 SQIVND (reference sequence). V shed 2 bases and J 2 bases; nucleotides not matched to a gene: 0. DNA for the CDR3: TGTGCCAGTAGTATACTAGCGGCCTACAATGAGCAGTTCTTC. This encodes CASSILAAYNEQFF.

The V gene is TRBV27, the J gene TRBJ2-3; TRBD1 might be the D (6 bases). The V and J ends lost 3 bases and 2 bases respectively, with 15 bases between them. The CDR3 has 16 residues. Germline loops: CDR1 MNHEY, CDR2 SMNVEV (reference sequence). CDR3 sequence reads: CASSFGTSGNTDTQYF. The CDR3 nucleotides read TGTGCCAGCAGTTTTGGGACATCAGGTAACACAGATACGCAGTATTTT.

As to this clone: The junction departs from germline at one end; a sequencing error may be responsible. This chain links TRBV15 with TRBJ1-4, with a tentative D call TRBD1 (6 bases). Germline CDR1 LNHNV, CDR2 YYDKDF (reference sequence). There are 15 residues in the CDR3. Here the CDR3 DNA reads TGTGCCACCAGCGGCCGGGGGGCAACAAATGAAAAACTGTTTTTT. Protein sequence: CATSGRGATNEKLFF.

The chain has TRBV7-8 and TRBJ2-7; 7 positions agree with TRBD1. CDR3 size: 14 residues. Per the germline V gene, CDR1 is SGHVS and CDR2 is FQNEAQ. Trimming removed 1 base from V and 4 bases from J; junction bases left unmatched: 4. Written as DNA, the CDR3 is TGTGCCAGCAGCTTAGACAGGGGAAGGTACGAGCAGTACTTC. It yields the protein CASSLDRGRYEQYF.

This clone was detected only a few times. DNA for the CDR3: TGTGCCAGCAGCTTAAGGGGTGAGGCTTACTTC. Its translation: CASSLRGEAYF. This rearrangement joins TRBV7-9 to TRBJ2-7; D possibly corresponds to TRBD1 (5 bases). The CDR3 runs to 11 residues. CDR1 is SEHNR, CDR2 FQNEAQ, per germline (reference sequence). Trimming removed 2 bases from V and 13 bases from J, with 12 bases in between.